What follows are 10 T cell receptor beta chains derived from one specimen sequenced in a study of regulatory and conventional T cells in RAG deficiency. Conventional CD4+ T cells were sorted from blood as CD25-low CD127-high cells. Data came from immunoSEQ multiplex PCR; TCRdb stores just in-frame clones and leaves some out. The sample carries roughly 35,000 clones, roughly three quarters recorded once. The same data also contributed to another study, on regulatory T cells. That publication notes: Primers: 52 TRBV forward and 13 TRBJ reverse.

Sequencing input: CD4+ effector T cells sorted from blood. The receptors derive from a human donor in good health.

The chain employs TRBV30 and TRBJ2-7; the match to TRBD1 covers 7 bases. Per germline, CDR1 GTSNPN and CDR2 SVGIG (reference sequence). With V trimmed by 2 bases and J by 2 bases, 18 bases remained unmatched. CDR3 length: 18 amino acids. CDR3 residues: CAWSSTYRGQLPTYEQYF. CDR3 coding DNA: TGTGCCTGGAGTTCCACTTACCGGGGACAGTTGCCAACCTACGAGCAGTACTTC.

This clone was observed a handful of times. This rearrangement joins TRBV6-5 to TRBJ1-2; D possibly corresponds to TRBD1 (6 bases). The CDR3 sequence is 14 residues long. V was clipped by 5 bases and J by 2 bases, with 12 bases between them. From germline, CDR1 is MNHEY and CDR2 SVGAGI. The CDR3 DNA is TGTGCCAGCAGTCGAACAGGGATCAACTATGGCTACACCTTC. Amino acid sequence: CASSRTGINYGYTF.

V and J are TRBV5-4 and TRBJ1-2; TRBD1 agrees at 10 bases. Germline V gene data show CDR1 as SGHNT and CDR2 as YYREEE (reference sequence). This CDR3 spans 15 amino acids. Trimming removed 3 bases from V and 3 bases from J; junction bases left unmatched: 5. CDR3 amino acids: CASSSHGTGDYGYTF. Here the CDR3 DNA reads TGTGCCAGCAGCTCACACGGGACAGGGGACTATGGCTACACCTTC.

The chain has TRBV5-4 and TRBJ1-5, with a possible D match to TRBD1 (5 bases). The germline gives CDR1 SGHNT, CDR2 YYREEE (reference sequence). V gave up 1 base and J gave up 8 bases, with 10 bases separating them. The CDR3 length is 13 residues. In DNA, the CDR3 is TGTGCCAGCAGCTTGAACCGGGGGAAGCCCCAGCATTTT. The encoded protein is CASSLNRGKPQHF.

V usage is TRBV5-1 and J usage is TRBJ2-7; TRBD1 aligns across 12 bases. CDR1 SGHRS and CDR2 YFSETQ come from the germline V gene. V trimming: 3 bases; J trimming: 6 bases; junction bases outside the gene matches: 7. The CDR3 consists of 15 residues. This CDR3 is CASSWGPGQGAEQYF. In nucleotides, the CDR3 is TGCGCCAGCAGCTGGGGACCGGGACAGGGGGCCGAGCAGTACTTC.

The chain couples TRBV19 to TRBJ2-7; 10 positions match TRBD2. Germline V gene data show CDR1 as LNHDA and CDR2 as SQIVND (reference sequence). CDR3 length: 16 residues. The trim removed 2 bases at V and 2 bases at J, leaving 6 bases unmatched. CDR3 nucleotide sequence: TGTGCCAGTAGTATACTGGCTAGCGGGGGAACCTACGAGCAGTACTTC. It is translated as CASSILASGGTYEQYF.

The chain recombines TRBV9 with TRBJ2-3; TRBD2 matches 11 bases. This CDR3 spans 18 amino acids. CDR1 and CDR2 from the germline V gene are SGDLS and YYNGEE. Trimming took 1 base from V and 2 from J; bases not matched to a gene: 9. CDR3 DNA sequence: TGTGCCAGCAGCGTAATCTCTACTAGCGGGGGAAACACAGATACGCAGTATTTT. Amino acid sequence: CASSVISTSGGNTDTQYF.

The DNA for the CDR3 is TGTGCCAGCAGTTTAAGAGTTCAGCCCCAGCATTTT. Its protein is CASSLRVQPQHF. The chain links TRBV28 to TRBJ1-5, with D uncertain. CDR3 length equals 12 residues. The ends were cut back, 2 bases at V and 6 bases at J, with 5 bases in the middle. Germline lookup yields CDR1 MDHEN and CDR2 SYDVKM.

The CDR3 reads CASSPSGGQGKDTQYF. DNA of the CDR3: TGTGCCAGCAGCCCTAGCGGGGGCCAGGGGAAAGATACGCAGTATTTT. This rearrangement joins TRBV7-3 to TRBJ2-3; 10 nucleotides match TRBD2. The CDR3 runs to 16 residues. In germline, CDR1 is SGHTA, CDR2 FQGTGA. V was clipped by 5 bases and J by 5 bases; unmatched bases: 10.

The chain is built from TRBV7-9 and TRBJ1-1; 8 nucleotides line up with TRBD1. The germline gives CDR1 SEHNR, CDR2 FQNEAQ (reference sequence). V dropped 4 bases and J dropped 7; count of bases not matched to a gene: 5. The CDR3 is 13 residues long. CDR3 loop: CASSSSGTGEAFF. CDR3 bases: TGTGCCAGCAGCTCTTCCGGGACAGGTGAAGCTTTCTTT.